This passage covers 20 T cell receptor beta chains from one sample sequenced in a study of shared clonotypes between healthy human individuals (dated by TCRdb to between 2020 and 2021). CD8 naive samples consisted of CD45RO-negative cells that were positively selected for CCR7, yielding a CD45RA+CCR7+ population without TemRA cells. Receptor libraries were prepared by the immunoSEQ multiplex PCR assay. The table was pulled from immuneACCESS by TCRdb, which kept in-frame rearrangements only. Such tables lose some clones; where checked, under half of the loss comes from unresolved V genes, and the rest has no known cause. For this sample there are almost 700,000 clones; around 92% appear just once. Roughly 24% of the sample goes to the ten largest clones. Sequenced material: naive CD8+ T cells sorted from blood. This specimen's cell subset or site label, per the study, means: CD45RA+CCR7+. The receptors here all came from a man aged 25 to 40 in good health.

The V gene is TRBV20-1, the J gene TRBJ2-2, with D uncertain. V was clipped by 2 bases and J by 7 bases, with 5 bases between them. Germline CDR1 is DFQATT and CDR2 is SNEGSKA (reference sequence). The length of the CDR3 is 11 residues. Here the CDR3 reads CSARHVGELFF. For the CDR3, the DNA is TGCAGTGCTAGACACGTCGGGGAGCTGTTTTTT.

The chain carries TRBV11-2 and TRBJ1-1; 8 bases align to TRBD1. Germline V gene data show CDR1 as SGHAT and CDR2 as FQNNGV. V lost 7 bases and J lost 7; bases outside the gene matches: 14. This CDR3 region has 15 residues. CDR3 nucleotides: TGTGCCAGCAAGGTTGACAGGGGACACGTGTTTGAAGCTTTCTTT. It is translated as CASKVDRGHVFEAFF.

A note on this clone: A junction end diverges from the germline sequence, so it may reflect a read error. The V gene is TRBV11-2, the J gene TRBJ2-7; TRBD1 is a possible D gene (6 bases). Looked up from germline, CDR1 is SGHAT and CDR2 is FQNNGV. The CDR3 spans 14 residues. In DNA, the CDR3 is TGTGCCAGCAGCCCCCTTCCCGGGGACATTAAAGAAGGCTTC. It specifies CASSPLPGDIKEGF.

Details on this clone: Other DNA sequences in this sample translate to the same CDR3. This rearrangement joins TRBV19 to TRBJ2-3; unclear D gene. The CDR3 consists of 13 residues. Per germline, CDR1 LNHDA and CDR2 SQIVND (reference sequence). V dropped 4 bases and J dropped 3 bases, with 8 bases sitting between them. CDR3 bases: TGTGCCAGTAGTACCTCCTCGACAGATACGCAGTATTTT. It encodes CASSTSSTDTQYF.

The genes are TRBV11-2 and TRBJ2-1; 10 positions match TRBD2. The CDR3 covers 19 residues. V lost 0 bases and J lost 0; bases outside the gene matches: 8. Germline V gene sequence: CDR1 SGHAT, CDR2 FQNNGV. The CDR3 bases are TGTGCCAGCAGCTTAGATTTAGCGGGAGGTTGGAGCTCCTACAATGAGCAGTTCTTC. Translating gives CASSLDLAGGWSSYNEQFF.

The rearrangement joins TRBV27 to TRBJ1-5, with 10 bases that match TRBD1. The trim removed 8 bases at V and 3 bases at J, leaving 16 bases unmatched. The CDR3 spans 18 residues. Germline-derived CDR1 and CDR2 are MNHEY and SMNVEV (reference sequence). DNA of the CDR3: TGTGCCAGCCGACCCCGGGACAGGGGTAATACTATCAATCAGCCCCAGCATTTT. Translated, it gives CASRPRDRGNTINQPQHF.

The V and J genes are TRBV7-9 and TRBJ1-1, with 7 bases identical to TRBD1. Trimming at V came to 1 base and at J to 5 bases, leaving 1 base not matched to a gene. The CDR3 has 13 amino acids. CDR1 and CDR2 (germline): SEHNR, FQNEAQ (reference sequence). The CDR3 sequence is CASSLGGQTEAFF. The CDR3 bases are TGTGCCAGCAGCTTAGGGGGACAGACTGAAGCTTTCTTT.

The chain has TRBV11-2 and TRBJ2-7; 7 bases are a match to TRBD2. Germline V CDR1 and CDR2: SGHAT, FQNNGV. V shed 2 bases and J 6 bases; nucleotides not matched to a gene: 10. CDR3 length equals 15 residues. CDR3 region: CASSLIGTTSSEQYF. The CDR3 DNA follows: TGTGCCAGCAGCTTAATAGGGACTACGTCCAGCGAGCAGTACTTC.

V gene TRBV14 combines with J gene TRBJ2-1; D is unclear. V lost 8 bases and J lost 0, with 8 bases in between. The CDR3 sequence is 13 residues long. Germline V gene lookup returns CDR1 SGHDN and CDR2 FVKESK. CDR3 sequence (DNA): TGTGCCAGCGCTGCAGTCTCCTACAATGAGCAGTTCTTC. Protein sequence: CASAAVSYNEQFF.

The chain links TRBV11-2 to TRBJ2-7; D may be TRBD2 (6 bases). The germline V gene encodes CDR1 SGHAT and CDR2 FQNNGV. With 3 bases removed from V and 4 bases from J, the gap between germline ends came to 13 bases. This CDR3 has 14 amino acids. In DNA form, the CDR3 reads TGTGCCAGCAGCTTGGGGGGAGGAAATTACGAGCAGTACTTC. This codes for CASSLGGGNYEQYF.

The V and J genes are TRBV18 and TRBJ2-1, with D perhaps being TRBD1 or TRBD2 (6 bases each). V dropped 0 bases and J dropped 2 bases, with 8 bases sitting between them. CDR3 size: 15 residues. CDR1 is KGHSH and CDR2 is LQKENI in the germline V gene. The CDR3 coding sequence is TGTGCCAGCTCACCACCTGGGGGGCCCTACAATGAGCAGTTCTTC. Amino acids: CASSPPGGPYNEQFF.

The J gene is TRBJ2-1, the V gene TRBV27, with D perhaps matching TRBD1 (6 bases). Germline V gene data show CDR1 as MNHEY and CDR2 as SMNVEV (reference sequence). V was clipped by 7 bases and J by 5 bases, with 24 bases between them. This CDR3 spans 17 amino acids. The DNA of the CDR3 is TGTGCCAGCACTCGACGGACAGTCACCCGAGGGCACAATGAGCAGTTCTTC. The encoded protein is CASTRRTVTRGHNEQFF.

The V gene is TRBV18, the J gene TRBJ2-5, with 10 bases matching TRBD2. The CDR3 totals 16 residues. The junction had 7 bases not matched to a gene; V was cut back by 2 bases and J by 4 bases. The V gene's germline CDR1 is KGHSH and CDR2 LQKENI. CDR3 sequence: CASSPILAGTRETQYF. The CDR3 nucleotides are TGTGCCAGCTCACCAATACTAGCGGGAACGCGAGAGACCCAGTACTTC.

V is TRBV4-1 and J is TRBJ2-5; no firm D call. Gene TRBJ2-7 matches the end of the DNA better, so the J call may be wrong. The CDR3 is 15 amino acids. Germline assignment: CDR1 MGHRA and CDR2 YSYEKL. This chain's CDR3 is CASSQTPQAPYEQYF. In DNA, the CDR3 is TGCGCCAGCAGCCAGACCCCCCAGGCCCCCTACGAGCAGTACTTC.

In this sample, this clone turned up once. V usage is TRBV7-8 and J usage is TRBJ2-3; the D gene is possibly TRBD2 (6 bases). CDR1 is SGHVS, CDR2 FQNEAQ, per germline. The CDR3 extends over 18 amino acids. Trimming removed 2 bases at V and 0 bases at J, with 18 bases between. The CDR3 DNA reads TGTGCCAGCAGCTTAAGGCTAGCGTTAACCTCTAGCACAGATACGCAGTATTTT. Translation gives CASSLRLALTSSTDTQYF. The entire variable domain, with the rest obtained from reference TRBV7-8 and TRBJ2-3, is as follows: GAGVSQSPRYKVAKRGQDVALRCDPISGHVSLFWYQQALGQGPEFLTYFQNEAQLDKSGLPSDRFFAERPEGSVSTLKIQRTQQEDSAVYLCASSLRLALTSSTDTQYFGPGTRLTVL.

The chain combines TRBV28 with TRBJ1-6; 7 bases agree with TRBD1. The CDR3 runs 18 residues. After removal of 6 bases from V and 0 bases from J, the junction contained 11 bases not matched to a gene. Germline V CDR1 and CDR2: MDHEN, SYDVKM. CDR3 nucleotide sequence: TGTGCCAGCAGCCCTACCGGGACAGACAGCTCCTATAATTCACCCCTCCACTTT. Residues: CASSPTGTDSSYNSPLHF.

This clone was picked up one time. V and J are TRBV5-1 and TRBJ2-5; D might be TRBD1 or TRBD2, each matching 5 bases. Trimming shortened V by 3 bases and J by 5 bases, and 20 bases separated the two germline ends. Germline loops: CDR1 SGHRS, CDR2 YFSETQ. There are 16 residues in the CDR3. CDR3 residues: CASSSPSQEASETQYF. The CDR3 DNA is TGCGCCAGCAGCTCCCCTTCACAGGAGGCATCCGAGACCCAGTACTTC.

The chain employs TRBV13 and TRBJ2-2; maybe TRBD1 (5 bases). Trimming took off 5 bases at V and 3 bases at J, with 16 bases between the two ends. Germline CDR1 PRHDT, CDR2 FYEKMQ (reference sequence). This CDR3 is built from 16 residues. The CDR3 loop reads CASSPHDGADTGELFF. The CDR3 nucleotides are TGTGCCAGCAGCCCCCATGATGGGGCAGACACCGGGGAGCTGTTTTTT.

The chain has TRBV28 and TRBJ2-2, with TRBD2 matching 11 bases. The CDR3 runs 16 residues. CDR1 and CDR2 from the germline V gene are MDHEN and SYDVKM. V was clipped by 8 bases and J by 3 bases; unmatched bases: 8. DNA of the CDR3: TGTGCCAGCCTCAGGTGGACTAGCGGGTACACCGGGGAGCTGTTTTTT. Amino acid sequence: CASLRWTSGYTGELFF.

On this clone: This sample also contains other DNA sequences that code for the same CDR3. The V call is TRBV28, the J call TRBJ2-7; a weak D match, TRBD1 (5 bases). The CDR3 covers 13 residues. Germline V gives CDR1 MDHEN, CDR2 SYDVKM. V lost 5 bases and J lost 2, with 10 bases in between. This CDR3 reads CASSKQGTYEQYF. The DNA of the CDR3 is TGTGCCAGCAGTAAGCAGGGAACCTACGAGCAGTACTTC.